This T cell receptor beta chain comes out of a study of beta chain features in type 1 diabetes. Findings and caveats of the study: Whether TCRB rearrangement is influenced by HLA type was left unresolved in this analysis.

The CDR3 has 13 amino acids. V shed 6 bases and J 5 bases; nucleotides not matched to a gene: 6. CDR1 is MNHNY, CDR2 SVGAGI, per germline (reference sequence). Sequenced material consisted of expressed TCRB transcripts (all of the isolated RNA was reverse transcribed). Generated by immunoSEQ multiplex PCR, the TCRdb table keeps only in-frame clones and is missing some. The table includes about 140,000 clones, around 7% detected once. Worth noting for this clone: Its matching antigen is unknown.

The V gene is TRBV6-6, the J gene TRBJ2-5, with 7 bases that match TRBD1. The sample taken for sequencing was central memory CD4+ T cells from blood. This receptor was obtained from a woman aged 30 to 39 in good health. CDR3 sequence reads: CASRTRGSETQYF. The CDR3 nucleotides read TGTGCCAGCAGGACCAGGGGGTCCGAGACCCAGTACTTC.